This TCR beta chain was observed in a study of Ad26.COV2.S vaccination and SARS-CoV-2 variants. Of note for this clone: Its antigen is as yet unknown.

Generated by immunoSEQ multiplex PCR, the TCRdb table keeps only in-frame clones and is missing some. This repertoire shows approximately 350,000 clones, around 86% found once; its top ten account for roughly 3.1%. Documented treatment: 15 to 20 received Ad26.COV2.S at low or high dose, single or two shots; roughly five received placebo; per-sample allocation not given. The investigators took samples on day 63 after the first vaccine or placebo injection. With 2 bases removed from V and 3 bases from J, the gap between germline ends came to 10 bases. Germline values: CDR1 GTSNPN, CDR2 SVGIG (reference sequence). The CDR3 is 13 residues long. Whole-study results and caveats: Those who received the vaccine showed greater spike-specific TCR breadth than those given placebo. It was reported that spike-specific CD8+ and CD4+ T cell responses were substantially broad after vaccination.

This receptor was taken from a person between 18 and 65 years old who received the Ad26.COV2.S COVID-19 vaccine or a placebo. The chain uses TRBV30 and TRBJ1-1; tentative D call: TRBD1 (5 bases). Sequencing used peripheral blood, obtained in a trial of Ad26.COV2.S vaccine versus placebo. The CDR3 region has the DNA TGTGCCTGGAGTTTATCCAGGGACACTGAAGCTTTCTTT. This encodes CAWSLSRDTEAFF. Filled out from reference TRBV30 and TRBJ1-1, the complete variable domain reads SQTIHQWPATLVQPVGSPLSLECTVEGTSNPNLYWYRQAAGRGLQLLFYSVGIGQISSEVPQNLSASRPQDRQFILSSKKLLLSDSGFYLCAWSLSRDTEAFFGQGTRLTVV.